These T cell receptor beta chains were read from a single sample in a study of cytomegalovirus exposure and HLA in healthy donors. Assay: immunoSEQ multiplex PCR; the TCRdb copy retains only in-frame clones and omits some. Of 130,000 or so clones in the sample, 82% were seen once. Sequenced sample: PBMCs. The source of these receptors is a woman aged 45-65 years in good health and CMV-seropositive. Each CDR3 is given with its conserved first and last residue. The D gene is left open where the match is weak. A row's size may be missing; if present it is once, few, many or a size class.

TRBJ2-1 | NA | NA | TRBV5-1 | CASSLDFSQANEQFF | TGCGCCAGCAGCTTGGATTTCTCTCAGGCTAATGAGCAGTTCTTC
TRBJ1-2 | NA | NA | TRBV4-3 | CASSQASGVENYGYTF | TGCGCCAGCAGCCAAGCCTCAGGGGTGGAGAACTATGGCTACACCTTC
TRBJ2-7 | NA | NA | TRBV6-6 | CASCRVGPDEQYF | TGTGCCAGCTGCCGGGTGGGGCCCGACGAGCAGTACTTC
TRBJ2-3 | NA | NA | TRBV6-5 | CASRGQYFTDTQYF | TGTGCCAGTCGCGGACAGTACTTCACAGATACGCAGTATTTT
TRBJ2-5 | NA | NA | TRBV4-3 | CASSHRAQETQYF | TGCGCCAGCAGTCACAGGGCACAAGAGACCCAGTACTTC
TRBJ2-7 | TRBD1 | once | TRBV10-3 | CASGQTLTTLYEQYF | TGTGCCTCGGGACAGACACTAACTACACTCTACGAGCAGTACTTC
TRBJ2-3 | TRBD2 | NA | TRBV29-1 | CSGRLAGGPDTQYF | TGCAGCGGGCGGTTAGCGGGAGGACCAGATACGCAGTATTTT
TRBJ1-1 | TRBD1 | NA | TRBV11-3 | CASSQGDSMNTEAFF | TGTGCCAGCAGCCAGGGGGACAGTATGAACACTGAAGCTTTCTTT
TRBJ2-7 | TRBD1 | NA | TRBV28 | CASLKSWDRGDEQYF | TGTGCCAGCTTAAAGAGCTGGGACAGGGGGGACGAGCAGTACTTC
TRBJ1-6 | NA | NA | TRBV15 | CATSGSSYNSPLHF | TGTGCCACCTCAGGCAGCTCCTATAATTCACCCCTCCACTTT
TRBJ2-3 | NA | many | TRBV7-2 | CASSSIETDTQYF | TGTGCCAGCAGCTCGATAGAGACAGATACGCAGTATTTT
TRBJ1-6 | TRBD1 | NA | TRBV2 | CASSPQGATNSPLHF | TGTGCCAGCAGTCCACAGGGGGCAACTAATTCACCCCTCCACTTT
TRBJ2-1 | TRBD2 | NA | TRBV2 | CASSPKFGLGNEQFF | TGTGCCAGCAGTCCAAAGTTCGGACTAGGCAATGAGCAGTTCTTC
TRBJ1-1 | NA | NA | TRBV30 | CARTPPGAPEAFF | TGTGCCCGCACCCCCCCAGGGGCCCCTGAAGCTTTCTTT
TRBJ2-3 | NA | NA | TRBV9 | CASSIADTQYF | TGTGCCAGCAGCATAGCGGATACGCAGTATTTT
TRBJ1-4 | TRBD1 | NA | TRBV5-1 | CASSLVGTGGEKLFF | TGCGCCAGCAGCTTGGTAGGGACAGGCGGCGAAAAACTGTTTTTT
TRBJ2-1 | TRBD2 | NA | TRBV9 | CASSTRTSLNEQFF | TGTGCCAGCAGCACCCGGACTAGCCTCAATGAGCAGTTCTTC